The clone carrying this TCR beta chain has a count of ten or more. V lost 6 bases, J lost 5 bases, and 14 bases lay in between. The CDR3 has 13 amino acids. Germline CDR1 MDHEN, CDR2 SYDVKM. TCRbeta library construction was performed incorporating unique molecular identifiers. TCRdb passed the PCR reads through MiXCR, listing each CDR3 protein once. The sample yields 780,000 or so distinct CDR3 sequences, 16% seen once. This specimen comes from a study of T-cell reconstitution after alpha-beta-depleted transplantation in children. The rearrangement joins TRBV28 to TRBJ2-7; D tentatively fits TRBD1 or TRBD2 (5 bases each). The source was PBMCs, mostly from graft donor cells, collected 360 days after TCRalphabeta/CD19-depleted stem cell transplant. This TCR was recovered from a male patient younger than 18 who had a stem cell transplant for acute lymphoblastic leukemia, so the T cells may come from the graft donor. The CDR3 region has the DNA TGTGCCAGCAGAGACGTCGGGACCAACGAGCAGTACTTC. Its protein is CASRDVGTNEQYF.